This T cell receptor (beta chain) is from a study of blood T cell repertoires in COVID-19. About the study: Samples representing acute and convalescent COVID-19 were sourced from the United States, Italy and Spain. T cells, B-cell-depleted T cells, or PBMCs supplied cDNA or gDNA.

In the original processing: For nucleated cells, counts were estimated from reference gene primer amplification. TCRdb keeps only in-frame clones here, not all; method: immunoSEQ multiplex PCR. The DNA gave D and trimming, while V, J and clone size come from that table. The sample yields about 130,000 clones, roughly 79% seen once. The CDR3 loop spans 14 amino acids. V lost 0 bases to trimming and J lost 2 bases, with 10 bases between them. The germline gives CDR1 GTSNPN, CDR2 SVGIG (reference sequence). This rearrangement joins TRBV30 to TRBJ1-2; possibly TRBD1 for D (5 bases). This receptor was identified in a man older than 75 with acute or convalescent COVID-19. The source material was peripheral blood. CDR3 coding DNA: TGTGCCTGGAGTGTACAGCAGGGAAACTATGGCTACACCTTC. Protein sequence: CAWSVQQGNYGYTF.